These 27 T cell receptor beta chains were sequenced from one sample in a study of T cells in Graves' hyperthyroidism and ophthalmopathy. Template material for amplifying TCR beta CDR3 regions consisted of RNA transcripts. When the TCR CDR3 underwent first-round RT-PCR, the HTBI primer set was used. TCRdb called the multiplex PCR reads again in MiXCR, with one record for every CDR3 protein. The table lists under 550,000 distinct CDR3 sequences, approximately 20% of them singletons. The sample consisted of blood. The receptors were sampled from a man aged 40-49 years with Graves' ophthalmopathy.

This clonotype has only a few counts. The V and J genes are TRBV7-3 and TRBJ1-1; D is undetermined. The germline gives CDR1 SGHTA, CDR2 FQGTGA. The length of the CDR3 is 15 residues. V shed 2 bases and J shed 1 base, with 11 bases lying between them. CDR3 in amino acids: CASSLDSMTNTEAFF. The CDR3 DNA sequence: TGTGCCAGCAGCTTAGATAGCATGACGAACACTGAAGCTTTCTTT.

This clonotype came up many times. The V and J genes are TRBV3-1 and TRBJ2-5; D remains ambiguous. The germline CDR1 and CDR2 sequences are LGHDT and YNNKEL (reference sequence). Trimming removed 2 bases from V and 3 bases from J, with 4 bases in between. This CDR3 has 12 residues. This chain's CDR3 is CASSQREETQYF. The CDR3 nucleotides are TGTGCCAGCAGCCAACGAGAAGAGACCCAGTACTTC.

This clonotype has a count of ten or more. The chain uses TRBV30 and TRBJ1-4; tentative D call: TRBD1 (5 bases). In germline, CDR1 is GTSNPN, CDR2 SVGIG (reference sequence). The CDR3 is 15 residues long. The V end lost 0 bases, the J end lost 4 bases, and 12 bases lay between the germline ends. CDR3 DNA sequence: TGTGCCTGGAGTGTCGGTGCAGGGAATAATGAAAAACTGTTTTTT. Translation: CAWSVGAGNNEKLFF.

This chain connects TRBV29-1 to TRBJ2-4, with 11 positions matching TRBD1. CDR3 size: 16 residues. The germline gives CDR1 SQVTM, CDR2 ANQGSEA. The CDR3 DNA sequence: TGCAATGGACAGGGGGCCCTGTTGTTTGCCAAAAACATTCAGTACTTC. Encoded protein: CNGQGALLFAKNIQYF.

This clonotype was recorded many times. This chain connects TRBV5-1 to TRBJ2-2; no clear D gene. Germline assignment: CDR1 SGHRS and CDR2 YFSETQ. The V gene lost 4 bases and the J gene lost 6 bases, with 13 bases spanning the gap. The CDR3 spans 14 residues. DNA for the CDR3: TGCGCCAGCAGCCCGTACCGCGGCTCCGGGGAGCTGTTTTTT. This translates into CASSPYRGSGELFF.

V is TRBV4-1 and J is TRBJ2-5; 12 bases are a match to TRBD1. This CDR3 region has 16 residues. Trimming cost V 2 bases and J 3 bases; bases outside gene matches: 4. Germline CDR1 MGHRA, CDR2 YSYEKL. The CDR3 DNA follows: TGCGCCAGCAGCCAACCGGGACAGGGGGCGAAAGAGACCCAGTACTTC. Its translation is CASSQPGQGAKETQYF.

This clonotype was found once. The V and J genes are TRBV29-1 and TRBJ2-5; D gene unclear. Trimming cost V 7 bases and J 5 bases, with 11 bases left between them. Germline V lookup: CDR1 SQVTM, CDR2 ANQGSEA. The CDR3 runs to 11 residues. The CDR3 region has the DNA TGCAGCGCCCGCAACGTGGAGACCCAGTACTTC. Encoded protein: CSARNVETQYF. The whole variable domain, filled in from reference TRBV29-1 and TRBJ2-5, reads SAVISQKPSRDICQRGTSLTIQCQVDSQVTMMFWYRQQPGQSLTLIATANQGSEATYESGFVIDKFPISRPNLTFSTLTVSNMSPEDSSIYLCSARNVETQYFGPGTRLLVL.

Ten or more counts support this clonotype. Here the CDR3 DNA reads TGTGCCATCAGTGAGACTGGCCCGGGACAGGGAGGTCAGCCCCAGCATTTT. Protein sequence: CAISETGPGQGGQPQHF. The J gene is TRBJ1-5, the V gene TRBV10-3; 9 nucleotides agree with TRBD1. With 2 bases clipped from V and 6 bases from J, the junction kept 11 bases outside the gene matches. Germline V gene data show CDR1 as ENHRY and CDR2 as SYGVKD. This CDR3 region has 17 residues.

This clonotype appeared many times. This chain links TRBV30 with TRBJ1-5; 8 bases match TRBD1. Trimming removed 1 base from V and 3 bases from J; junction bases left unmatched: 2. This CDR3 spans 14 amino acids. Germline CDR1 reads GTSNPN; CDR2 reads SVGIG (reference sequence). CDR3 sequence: CAWSGDRNNQPQHF. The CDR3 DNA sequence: TGTGCCTGGAGTGGGGACAGGAACAATCAGCCCCAGCATTTT.

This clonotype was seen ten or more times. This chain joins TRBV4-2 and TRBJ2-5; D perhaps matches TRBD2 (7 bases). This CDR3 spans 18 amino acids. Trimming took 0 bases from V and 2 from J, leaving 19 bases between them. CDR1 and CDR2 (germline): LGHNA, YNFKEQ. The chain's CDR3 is CASSQDLPFGGRQETQYF. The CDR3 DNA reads TGTGCCAGCAGCCAAGATCTACCGTTCGGGGGGCGGCAAGAGACCCAGTACTTC.

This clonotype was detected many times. The CDR3 sequence: CASIEWTGGNSPLHF. CDR3 nucleotide sequence: TGTGCCAGCATTGAGTGGACAGGGGGAAATTCACCCCTCCACTTT. The genes are TRBV6-1 and TRBJ1-6; 10 bases align to TRBD1. Germline CDR1 is MNHNS and CDR2 is SASEGT. Trimming cost V 7 bases and J 7 bases; bases outside gene matches: 7. This CDR3 comprises 15 residues.

The CDR3 coding sequence is TGTGCCAGCAGCTCCGGGACTCCCGGCGAGCAGTACTTC. The encoded protein is CASSSGTPGEQYF. J is TRBJ2-7 and V is TRBV5-6; a possible D gene is TRBD2 (6 bases). Germline V gene data show CDR1 as SGHDT and CDR2 as YYEEEE. The V gene lost 3 bases and the J gene lost 6 bases, with 13 bases spanning the gap. CDR3 length equals 13 residues.

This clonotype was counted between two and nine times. In nucleotides, the CDR3 is TGTGCCAGCAGTTACTCCCCCGGACTAGGGAGGGCGGGTGAGCAGTACTTC. Its translation: CASSYSPGLGRAGEQYF. The chain has TRBV6-5 and TRBJ2-7, with 7 bases identical to TRBD2. After removal of 0 bases from V and 7 bases from J, the junction contained 15 bases not matched to a gene. From germline, CDR1 is MNHEY and CDR2 SVGAGI. The CDR3 sequence is 17 residues long.

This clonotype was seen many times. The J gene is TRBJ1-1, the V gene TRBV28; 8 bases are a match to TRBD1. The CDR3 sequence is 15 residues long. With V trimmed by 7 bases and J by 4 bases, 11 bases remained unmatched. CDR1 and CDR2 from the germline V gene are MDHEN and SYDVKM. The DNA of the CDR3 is TGTGCCAGCATCCAGGGGGCGCGGTCTGCCACTGAAGCTTTCTTT. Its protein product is CASIQGARSATEAFF.

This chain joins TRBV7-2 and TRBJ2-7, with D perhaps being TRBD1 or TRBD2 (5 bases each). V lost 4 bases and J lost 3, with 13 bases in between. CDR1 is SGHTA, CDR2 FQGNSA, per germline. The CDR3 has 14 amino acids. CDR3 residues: CASSYTGTLYEQYF. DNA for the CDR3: TGTGCCAGCAGCTATACCGGGACCCTCTACGAGCAGTACTTC.

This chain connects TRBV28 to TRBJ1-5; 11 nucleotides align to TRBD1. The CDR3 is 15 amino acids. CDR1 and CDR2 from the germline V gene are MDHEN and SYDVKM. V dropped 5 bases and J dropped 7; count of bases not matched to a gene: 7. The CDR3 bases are TGTGCCAGCAGTCCCGGGGACAGGGGGAGGCAGCCCCAGCATTTT. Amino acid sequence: CASSPGDRGRQPQHF.

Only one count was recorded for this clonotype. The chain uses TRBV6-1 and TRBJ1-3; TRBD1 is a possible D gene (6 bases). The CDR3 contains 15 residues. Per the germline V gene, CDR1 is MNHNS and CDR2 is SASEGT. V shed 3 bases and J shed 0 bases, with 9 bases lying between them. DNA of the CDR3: TGTGCCAGCAGTGAGCACAGGGTCTCTGGAAACACCATATATTTT. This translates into CASSEHRVSGNTIYF.

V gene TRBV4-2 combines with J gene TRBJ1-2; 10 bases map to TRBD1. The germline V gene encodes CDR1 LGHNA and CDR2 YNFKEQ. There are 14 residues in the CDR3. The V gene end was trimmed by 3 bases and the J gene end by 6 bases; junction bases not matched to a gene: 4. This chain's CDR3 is CASSQDRGVDGYTF. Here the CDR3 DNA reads TGTGCCAGCAGCCAGGACAGGGGGGTTGATGGCTACACCTTC.

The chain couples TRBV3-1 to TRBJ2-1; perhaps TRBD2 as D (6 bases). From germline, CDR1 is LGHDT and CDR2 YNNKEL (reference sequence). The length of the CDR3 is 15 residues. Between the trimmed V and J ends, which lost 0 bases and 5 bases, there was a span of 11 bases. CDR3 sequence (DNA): TGTGCCAGCAGCCAAGATGCGGGGAAACACAATGAGCAGTTCTTC. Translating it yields CASSQDAGKHNEQFF.

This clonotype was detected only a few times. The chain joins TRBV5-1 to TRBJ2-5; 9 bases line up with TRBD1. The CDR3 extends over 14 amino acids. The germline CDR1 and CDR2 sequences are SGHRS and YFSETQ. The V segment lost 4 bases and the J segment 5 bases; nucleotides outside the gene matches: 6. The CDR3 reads CASSIYRGPETQYF. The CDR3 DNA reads TGCGCCAGCAGCATATACAGGGGGCCCGAGACCCAGTACTTC.

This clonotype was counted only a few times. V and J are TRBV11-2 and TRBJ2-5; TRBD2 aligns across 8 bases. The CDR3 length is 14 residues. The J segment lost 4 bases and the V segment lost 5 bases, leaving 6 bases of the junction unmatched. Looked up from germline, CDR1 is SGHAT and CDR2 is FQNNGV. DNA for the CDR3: TGTGCCAGCAGCCGGGGGGGGCCGGGAGAGACCCAGTACTTC. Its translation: CASSRGGPGETQYF.

CDR3 DNA: TGTGCCAGCAGCTCAGCTTTTGACACTGAAGCTTTCTTT. Residues: CASSSAFDTEAFF. The chain recombines TRBV11-2 with TRBJ1-1; no firm D call. The CDR3 length is 13 residues. Germline assignment: CDR1 SGHAT and CDR2 FQNNGV. Trimming pared 4 bases from V and 3 bases from J, leaving 9 bases between. Full variable domain (missing parts from reference TRBV11-2 and TRBJ1-1): EAGVAQSPRYKIIEKRQSVAFWCNPISGHATLYWYQQILGQGPKLLIQFQNNGVVDDSQLPKDRFSAERLKGVDSTLKIQPAKLEDSAVYLCASSSAFDTEAFFGQGTRLTVV.

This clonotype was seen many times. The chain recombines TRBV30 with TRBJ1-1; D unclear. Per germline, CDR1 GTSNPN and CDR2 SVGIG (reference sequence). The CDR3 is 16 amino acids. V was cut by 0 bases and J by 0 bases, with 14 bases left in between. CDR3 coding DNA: TGTGCCTGGAGTGTATCTAGGGTTGTTATGAACACTGAAGCTTTCTTT. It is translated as CAWSVSRVVMNTEAFF.

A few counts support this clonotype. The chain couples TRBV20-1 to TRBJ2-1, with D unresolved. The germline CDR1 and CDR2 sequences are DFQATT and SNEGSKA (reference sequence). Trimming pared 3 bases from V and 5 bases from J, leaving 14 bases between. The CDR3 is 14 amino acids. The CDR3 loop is CSASLTSSNNEQFF. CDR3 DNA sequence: TGCAGTGCTAGTTTGACTTCCTCAAACAATGAGCAGTTCTTC.

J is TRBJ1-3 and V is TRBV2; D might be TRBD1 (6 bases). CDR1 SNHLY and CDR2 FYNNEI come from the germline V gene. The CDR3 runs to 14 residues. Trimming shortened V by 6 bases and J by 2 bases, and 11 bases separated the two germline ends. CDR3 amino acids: CASRGGGPGNTIYF. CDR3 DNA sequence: TGTGCCAGCAGGGGGGGGGGGCCTGGAAACACCATATATTTT. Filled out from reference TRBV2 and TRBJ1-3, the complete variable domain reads EPEVTQTPSHQVTQMGQEVILRCVPISNHLYFYWYRQILGQKVEFLVSFYNNEISEKSEIFDDQFSVERPDGSNFTLKIRSTKLEDSAMYFCASRGGGPGNTIYFGEGSWLTVV.

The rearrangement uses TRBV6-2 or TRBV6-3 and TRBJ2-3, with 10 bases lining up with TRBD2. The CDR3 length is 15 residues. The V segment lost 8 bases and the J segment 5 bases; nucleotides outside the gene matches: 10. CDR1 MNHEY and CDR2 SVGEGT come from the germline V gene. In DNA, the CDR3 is TGTGCCAGCTCCTCTAGCGGGAGAACGGTAGATACGCAGTATTTT. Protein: CASSSSGRTVDTQYF.

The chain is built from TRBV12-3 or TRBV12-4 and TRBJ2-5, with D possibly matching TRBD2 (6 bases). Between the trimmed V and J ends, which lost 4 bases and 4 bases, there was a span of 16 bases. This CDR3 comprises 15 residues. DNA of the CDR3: TGTGCCAGCAGTTGGCCGGGAGTCACGGGAGAGACCCAGTACTTC. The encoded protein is CASSWPGVTGETQYF.